Below are 18 T cell receptor beta chains sequenced from a single sample in a study of T cell responses to AZD1222 COVID-19 vaccine. TCRdb's copy holds only in-frame clones and misses some; the assay was immunoSEQ multiplex PCR. The sample carries 100,000 or so clones, 89% recorded once. Material: peripheral blood, obtained 28 days after the second AZD1222 dose. The receptors originated from an adult who received the AZD1222 COVID-19 vaccine.

The chain links TRBV5-1 to TRBJ2-1; 8 nucleotides align to TRBD1. The CDR3 length is 15 residues. The trim removed 4 bases at V and 7 bases at J, leaving 10 bases unmatched. Germline V lookup: CDR1 SGHRS, CDR2 YFSETQ. The DNA for the CDR3 is TGCGCCAGCAGCAGTGGACAGGGTATGGTTAATGAGCAGTTCTTC. Amino acid sequence: CASSSGQGMVNEQFF. The variable domain in full, completed from reference TRBV5-1 and TRBJ2-1, reads KAGVTQTPRYLIKTRGQQVTLSCSPISGHRSVSWYQQTPGQGLQFLFEYFSETQRNKGNFPGRFSGRQFSNSRSEMNVSTLELGDSALYLCASSSGQGMVNEQFFGPGTRLTVL.

The chain is built from TRBV29-1 and TRBJ2-2; no firm D call. The CDR3 length is 14 residues. V lost 4 bases, J lost 5 bases, and 14 bases lay in between. From germline, CDR1 is SQVTM and CDR2 ANQGSEA. CDR3 region: CSVGSMVGTGELFF. As DNA, the CDR3 is TGCAGCGTTGGGAGCATGGTGGGGACCGGGGAGCTGTTTTTT.

The chain is built from TRBV5-8 and TRBJ1-5, with 7 bases that match TRBD1. Per germline, CDR1 SGHTS and CDR2 YDEGEE. The CDR3 loop spans 14 amino acids. Unmatched junction bases numbered 5, after V lost 2 bases and J lost 6 bases. CDR3 in DNA: TGTGCCAGCAGCTTCAAGGGGGCTGTTCAGCCCCAGCATTTT. It specifies CASSFKGAVQPQHF. Looking up the rest from reference TRBV5-8 and TRBJ1-5 gives the full variable domain: EAGVTQSPTHLIKTRGQQATLRCSPISGHTSVYWYQQALGLGLQFLLWYDEGEERNRGNFPPRFSGRQFPNYSSELNVNALELEDSALYLCASSFKGAVQPQHFGDGTRLSIL.

V is TRBV7-9 and J is TRBJ1-2; 7 bases are a match to TRBD1. Per germline, CDR1 SEHNR and CDR2 FQNEAQ (reference sequence). The V segment lost 4 bases and the J segment 8 bases; nucleotides outside the gene matches: 7. There are 13 residues in the CDR3. The DNA of the CDR3 is TGTGCCAGCAGCTCAGGGACAGTGGGGGGCTACACCTTC. Residues: CASSSGTVGGYTF.

The gene calls are TRBV4-2 and TRBJ2-7; unclear D gene. V gave up 1 base and J gave up 7 bases, with 17 bases separating them. CDR1 and CDR2 from the germline V gene are LGHNA and YNFKEQ. This CDR3 is built from 15 residues. CDR3 DNA sequence: TGTGCCAGCAGCCAAGTTTGGCCCGCCCACCTAGAGCAGTACTTC. This codes for CASSQVWPAHLEQYF.

The genes are TRBV6-4 and TRBJ1-1; the D is unclear. This CDR3 is 13 amino acids long. Trimming stripped 6 bases from V and 2 bases from J, with 10 bases between. Looked up from germline, CDR1 is MRHNA and CDR2 is SNTAGT. In DNA form, the CDR3 reads TGTGCCAGCAGCACTTCCATCAACACTGAAGCTTTCTTT. This sequence encodes CASSTSINTEAFF.

The chain uses TRBV19 and TRBJ1-3; D is undetermined. CDR3 length equals 15 residues. In germline, CDR1 is LNHDA, CDR2 SQIVND (reference sequence). The germline V and J ends were trimmed by 1 base and 2 bases, with 9 bases remaining between them. In DNA, the CDR3 is TGTGCCAGTAGTATAGCGCGGCAAACTGGAAACACCATATATTTT. It translates to CASSIARQTGNTIYF.

The chain carries TRBV9 and TRBJ2-5, with 7 bases lining up with TRBD2. V shed 0 bases, J shed 3 bases, and the junction held 2 bases outside the gene matches. This CDR3 contains 14 residues. Germline CDR1 and CDR2: SGDLS and YYNGEE. CDR3 sequence reads: CASSVDGGKETQYF. In DNA, the CDR3 is TGTGCCAGCAGCGTAGACGGGGGGAAAGAGACCCAGTACTTC. Full variable domain (remainder filled in from reference TRBV9 and TRBJ2-5): DSGVTQTPKHLITATGQRVTLRCSPRSGDLSVYWYQQSLDQGLQFLIQYYNGEERAKGNILERFSAQQFPDLHSELNLSSLELGDSALYFCASSVDGGKETQYFGPGTRLLVL.

The rearrangement joins TRBV11-3 to TRBJ1-1, with 9 bases lining up with TRBD1. The CDR3 is 15 amino acids. Germline V gene sequence: CDR1 SGHNT, CDR2 YENEEA. V lost 6 bases and J lost 4; bases outside the gene matches: 9. The DNA for the CDR3 is TGTGCCAGCAGTCCCACAGGGGGCCGGGCCACTGAAGCTTTCTTT. Its translation: CASSPTGGRATEAFF.

This clone was detected once. DNA of the CDR3: TGTGCCACCCGTCCCCCCGGGGTTGGGGGCAATCAGCCCCAGCATTTT. This codes for CATRPPGVGGNQPQHF. V usage is TRBV19 and J usage is TRBJ1-5, with D unclear. The CDR3 consists of 16 residues. Trimming cost V 10 bases and J 2 bases, with 21 bases left between them. From germline, CDR1 is LNHDA and CDR2 SQIVND (reference sequence).

The genes are TRBV3-1 (or the pseudogene TRBV3-2) and TRBJ2-7; D is perhaps TRBD1 (5 bases). The CDR3 consists of 16 residues. Germline loops: CDR1 LGHDT, CDR2 YNNKEL (reference sequence). The V end lost 2 bases, the J end lost 5 bases, and 19 bases lay between the germline ends. The CDR3 DNA follows: TGTGCCAGCAGCCAACCCTACCGCAGGGTGGTCCACGAGCAGTACTTC. Translation: CASSQPYRRVVHEQYF.

CDR3 residues: CASSFQQFSTEAFF. DNA of the CDR3: TGTGCCAGCAGCTTCCAACAGTTTAGCACTGAAGCTTTCTTT. V is TRBV7-2 and J is TRBJ1-1, with D hard to call. Germline V CDR1 and CDR2: SGHTA, FQGNSA. V was pared by 3 bases and J by 4 bases, with 12 bases between. CDR3 size: 14 residues.

The chain carries TRBV6-5 and TRBJ2-1; D possibly uses TRBD1 or TRBD2 (6 bases each). Germline lookup yields CDR1 MNHEY and CDR2 SVGAGI. The CDR3 sequence is 14 residues long. V lost 6 bases and J lost 5, with 14 bases in between. The DNA for the CDR3 is TGTGCCAGCAGGGAGTGGGGGGCCAACAATGAGCAGTTCTTC. Encoded protein: CASREWGANNEQFF.

For this clone: Compared with germline, one end of the junction differs, possibly owing to a read error. This chain joins TRBV28 and TRBJ2-1; 7 bases line up with TRBD1. This CDR3 has 16 residues. The germline V gene encodes CDR1 MDHEN and CDR2 SYDVKM. CDR3 coding DNA: TGTGCCAGCAGTCTATGGACAGGCCAAAAGGACGATGAGCAGTTCTTC. Translated: CASSLWTGQKDDEQFF.

The V gene is TRBV18, the J gene TRBJ2-7; maybe TRBD1 (5 bases). This CDR3 is built from 15 residues. Germline CDR1 KGHSH, CDR2 LQKENI. V was cut by 1 base and J by 1 base, with 11 bases left in between. The CDR3 is CASSPLQDSSYEQYF. CDR3 bases: TGTGCCAGCTCACCACTACAGGATTCGTCCTACGAGCAGTACTTC.

The chain recombines TRBV5-4 with TRBJ2-7, with 11 bases fitting TRBD2. Germline V gene sequence: CDR1 SGHNT, CDR2 YYREEE (reference sequence). Trimming cost V 4 bases and J 4 bases; bases outside gene matches: 7. This CDR3 region has 15 residues. The CDR3 DNA follows: TGTGCCAGCAGCACCTCTAGCGGGGGGAAGTACGAGCAGTACTTC. It encodes CASSTSSGGKYEQYF.

This clone showed up just a few times. The chain links TRBV20-1 to TRBJ1-3; no clear D gene. The ends were cut back, 6 bases at V and 7 bases at J, with 10 bases in the middle. The germline V gene has CDR1 DFQATT and CDR2 SNEGSKA (reference sequence). The CDR3 is 11 residues long. CDR3: CSALKGNTIYF. For the CDR3, the DNA is TGCAGTGCCCTAAAAGGGAACACCATATATTTT.

This chain connects TRBV11-3 to TRBJ2-7; D gene uncertain. The CDR3 spans 11 residues. Trimming pared 6 bases from V and 4 bases from J, leaving 7 bases between. CDR1 and CDR2 (germline): SGHNT, YENEEA. The CDR3 protein is CASSHQYEQYF. The CDR3, as DNA: TGTGCCAGCAGTCATCAATACGAGCAGTACTTC.